Each of the 11 T cell receptor beta chains below was sequenced from the same sample in a study of T cell repertoires in cytomegalovirus infection. TCRdb passed the reads through MiXCR, listing each CDR3 protein once. The data show 150,000 to 200,000 distinct CDR3 sequences, approximately 9.7% seen once. The specimen was PBMCs. These receptors were obtained from a human donor in good health (CMV status not recorded). Some clones in this sample may be carry-over from other donors' samples.

This clonotype occurred many times. The genes are TRBV7-6 and TRBJ1-2, with D hard to call. Between the trimmed V and J ends, which lost 1 base and 1 base, there was a span of 7 bases. Germline lookup yields CDR1 SGHVS and CDR2 FNYEAQ. The CDR3 length is 14 residues. The CDR3 coding sequence is TGTGCCAGCAGCTTAGACGGCGGTAACTATGGCTACACCTTC. Its translation is CASSLDGGNYGYTF.

Ten or more counts support this clonotype. This sequence joins TRBV7-8 and TRBJ2-1; tentatively, D is TRBD2 (5 bases). Germline V lookup: CDR1 SGHVS, CDR2 FQNEAQ. The CDR3 is 13 amino acids. V dropped 5 bases and J dropped 10 bases, with 15 bases sitting between them. CDR3 DNA sequence: TGTGCCAGCAGCGTGACGGGGTGGATGGAGCAGTTCTTC. Its translation: CASSVTGWMEQFF.

This clonotype was seen repeatedly, ten times or more. This chain links TRBV29-1 with TRBJ2-1; maybe TRBD2 (7 bases). V lost 4 bases, J lost 2 bases, and 21 bases lay in between. The CDR3 totals 17 residues. Germline lookup yields CDR1 SQVTM and CDR2 ANQGSEA. The CDR3 loop reads CSVGGGRDTLTYNEQFF. CDR3 nucleotide sequence: TGCAGCGTTGGGGGGGGGAGGGACACCTTAACCTACAATGAGCAGTTCTTC.

This clonotype occurred a few times. The chain uses TRBV19 and TRBJ1-2; 7 nucleotides line up with TRBD1. With 4 bases clipped from V and 3 bases from J, the junction kept 8 bases outside the gene matches. The CDR3 sequence is 15 residues long. Germline lookup yields CDR1 LNHDA and CDR2 SQIVND (reference sequence). The CDR3 is CASSTSATGYYGYTF. DNA for the CDR3: TGTGCCAGTAGTACGAGTGCGACAGGGTACTATGGCTACACCTTC.

This clonotype occurred a few times. The chain couples TRBV28 to TRBJ2-2, with D unresolved. V lost 5 bases, J lost 2 bases, and 12 bases lay in between. The germline gives CDR1 MDHEN, CDR2 SYDVKM. This CDR3 is 15 amino acids long. The CDR3 reads CASSPQRPNTGELFF. The DNA for the CDR3 is TGTGCCAGCAGTCCTCAGAGGCCCAACACCGGGGAGCTGTTTTTT. The entire variable domain, with the rest obtained from reference TRBV28 and TRBJ2-2, is as follows: DVKVTQSSRYLVKRTGEKVFLECVQDMDHENMFWYRQDPGLGLRLIYFSYDVKMKEKGDIPEGYSVSREKKERFSLILESASTNQTSMYLCASSPQRPNTGELFFGEGSRLTVL.

This clonotype was counted many times. The rearrangement joins TRBV7-2 to TRBJ1-2, with 8 positions matching TRBD1. The germline V gene encodes CDR1 SGHTA and CDR2 FQGNSA. This CDR3 comprises 16 residues. J was trimmed by 8 bases and V by 5 bases; bases with no gene match: 16. CDR3 sequence: CASSPPRLQGARGYTF. DNA for the CDR3: TGTGCCAGCAGCCCACCTCGCCTGCAGGGGGCGCGGGGCTACACCTTC. The full variable domain, rest sourced from reference TRBV7-2 and TRBJ1-2, is GAGVSQSPSNKVTEKGKDVELRCDPISGHTALYWYRQSLGQGLEFLIYFQGNSAPDKSGLPSDRFSAERTGGSVSTLTIQRTQQEDSAVYLCASSPPRLQGARGYTFGSGTRLTVV.

This clonotype showed up just a few times. The chain employs TRBV5-4 and TRBJ1-2; the D gene is possibly TRBD1 (5 bases). From germline, CDR1 is SGHNT and CDR2 YYREEE (reference sequence). The CDR3 length is 12 residues. Deletions cut 6 bases from V and 8 bases from J, with 14 bases between. The CDR3 DNA is TGTGCCAGCACCAACGAGGGGATAGGCTACACCTTC. Translating gives CASTNEGIGYTF. Complete variable domain (other parts from reference TRBV5-4 and TRBJ1-2): ETGVTQSPTHLIKTRGQQVTLRCSSQSGHNTVSWYQQALGQGPQFIFQYYREEENGRGNFPPRFSGLQFPNYSSELNVNALELDDSALYLCASTNEGIGYTFGSGTRLTVV.

V is TRBV29-1 and J is TRBJ2-1; 9 bases fit TRBD2. The V gene's germline CDR1 is SQVTM and CDR2 ANQGSEA. CDR3 size: 12 residues. With V trimmed by 0 bases and J by 15 bases, 6 bases remained unmatched. CDR3 protein: CSVEDVAGVGFF. The CDR3 DNA is TGCAGCGTTGAAGATGTAGCGGGAGTGGGGTTCTTC.

This clonotype was observed at least ten times. This sequence joins TRBV7-2 and TRBJ2-7; D possibly matches TRBD1 or TRBD2 (6 bases each). Germline lookup yields CDR1 SGHTA and CDR2 FQGNSA. V lost 5 bases, J lost 6 bases, and 14 bases lay in between. The CDR3 extends over 13 amino acids. The CDR3: CASSRLGGPEQYF. The DNA of the CDR3 is TGTGCCAGCAGCCGTCTAGGGGGGCCCGAGCAGTACTTC.

This clonotype was seen at least ten times. This chain joins TRBV6-2 or TRBV6-3 and TRBJ1-5, with 7 bases aligning to TRBD1. The CDR3 contains 15 residues. Germline V gives CDR1 MNHEY, CDR2 SVGEGT. After removal of 0 bases from V and 6 bases from J, the junction contained 5 bases not matched to a gene. The CDR3 loop is CASSYSTGFGQPQHF. CDR3 coding DNA: TGTGCCAGCAGTTACTCGACAGGGTTCGGTCAGCCCCAGCATTTT.

This rearrangement joins TRBV28 to TRBJ2-7; D perhaps matches TRBD2 (6 bases). CDR1 MDHEN and CDR2 SYDVKM come from the germline V gene. The CDR3 is 13 residues long. Trimming pared 8 bases from V and 1 base from J, leaving 12 bases between. As DNA, the CDR3 is TGTGCCAGCGCTCCCGGGACTTCCTACGAGCAGTACTTC. As protein: CASAPGTSYEQYF.